This TCR beta chain was identified during a study of cytomegalovirus exposure and HLA in healthy donors. The CDR3 is made up of 11 amino acids. Germline V gene lookup returns CDR1 SNHLY and CDR2 FYNNEI. Comments on this clone: The antigen is not known.

Study outcomes and limitations: There were some V segments, including TRBV6-2 and TRBV6-3, excluded as indistinguishable. In a later analysis, common viral pathogens appeared linked to several of the most significant clusters.

The PCR employed 60 Vbeta primers together with 13 Jbeta primers. Using immunoSEQ multiplex PCR, the repertoire was profiled, and TCRdb retains in-frame clones only, with some absent. The data show about 150,000 clones, over 65% seen once. This chain uses TRBV2 with TRBJ2-7; D remains unclear. The J call is doubtful: the DNA matches TRBJ2-1 better. Sequenced material: PBMCs. The source of this sequence is a man between 40 and 49 years old in good health and CMV-seropositive. The CDR3 DNA follows: TGTGCCAGCACCCCGGACAATGAGCAGTTCTTC. Translating it yields CASTPDNEQFF.